Listed below are T cell receptor beta chains from one sample, sequenced in a study of post-analysis software for immune sequencing data. TCRdb re-called the PCR reads through MiXCR, storing one row per CDR3 protein. The sample shows around 700,000 distinct CDR3 sequences, approximately 59% of them seen only once. The sequenced sample was blood. Receptor source: a girl aged 2-10 years with multiple sclerosis. CDR3s include the opening cysteine and the closing phenylalanine or tryptophan. D genes are given only for firm matches. Not every row has a clone size; where given, it reads once, few, many or a size class.

J | size | V | D | CDR3 | DNA
TRBJ2-3 | - | TRBV7-2 | - | CASSFDLFTDTQYF | TGTGCCAGCAGCTTTGACTTGTTCACAGATACGCAGTATTTT
TRBJ1-1 | - | TRBV10-3 | TRBD1 | CATGDRAGSTEAFF | TGCGCCACAGGGGACAGGGCTGGTAGCACTGAAGCTTTCTTT
TRBJ2-1 | - | TRBV3-1 | - | CASSQVHNEQFF | TGTGCCAGCAGCCAAGTTCACAATGAGCAGTTCTTC
TRBJ2-5 | - | TRBV7-2 | - | CASSLDPLAPQETQYF | TGTGCCAGCAGCTTAGACCCCCTAGCGCCTCAAGAGACCCAGTACTTC
TRBJ2-5 | once | TRBV11-2 | TRBD2 | CASSLPGTGGETQYF | TGTGCCAGCAGCTTGCCCGGGACGGGAGGGGAGACCCAGTACTTC
TRBJ1-1 | - | TRBV24-1 | - | CATSGGQDTEAFF | TGTGCCACCAGTGGGGGTCAGGACACTGAAGCTTTCTTT
TRBJ2-3 | - | TRBV29-1 | - | CSEYPGAEGDTQYF | TGCAGCGAGTACCCCGGGGCCGAGGGGGATACGCAGTATTTT
TRBJ1-2 | - | TRBV10-3 | - | CAISDSLNYGYTF | TGTGCCATCAGTGACAGTCTGAACTATGGCTACACCTTC
TRBJ1-2 | - | TRBV4-1 | - | CASSQETSHGYTF | TGCGCCAGCAGCCAAGAGACGAGTCATGGCTACACCTTC
TRBJ2-3 | - | TRBV12-3/TRBV12-4 | - | CASGGRRVFVPDTQYF | TGTGCCAGTGGGGGGAGACGGGTATTCGTTCCAGATACGCAGTATTTT
TRBJ2-7 | - | TRBV5-4 | TRBD1 | CASSLWGQGFYEQYF | TGTGCCAGCAGCTTGTGGGGACAGGGGTTCTACGAGCAGTACTTC
TRBJ2-7 | few | TRBV20-1 | - | CSASSPGATYEQYF | TGCAGTGCTAGTTCCCCAGGGGCAACCTACGAGCAGTACTTC
TRBJ1-1 | - | TRBV7-8 | - | CASSPPGTANTEAFF | TGTGCCAGCAGCCCACCCGGGACGGCGAACACTGAAGCTTTCTTT
TRBJ2-7 | few | TRBV18 | - | CASSPQDGTYEQYF | TGTGCCAGCTCACCACAGGACGGAACCTACGAGCAGTACTTC
TRBJ1-2 | - | TRBV12-3/TRBV12-4 | - | CASSPGDDRYYGYTF | TGTGCCAGCAGTCCGGGAGACGACAGATACTATGGCTACACCTTC
TRBJ1-1 | few | TRBV20-1 | - | CSASVGSTEAFF | TGCAGTGCTAGTGTGGGAAGCACTGAAGCTTTCTTT
TRBJ2-7 | - | TRBV2 | TRBD2 | CASTGTRNYEQYF | TGTGCCAGCACCGGGACTAGAAACTACGAGCAGTACTTC
TRBJ2-6 | - | TRBV7-8 | TRBD1 | CASSPWGQESSGANVLTF | TGTGCCAGCAGCCCTTGGGGACAGGAGAGCTCTGGGGCCAACGTCCTGACTTTC
TRBJ2-7 | - | TRBV9 | TRBD2 | CASSASGATYEQYF | TGTGCCAGCAGCGCTAGCGGAGCCACCTACGAGCAGTACTTC
TRBJ2-1 | - | TRBV3-1 | TRBD2 | CASSQDWLAGVDEQFF | TGTGCCAGCAGCCAAGACTGGCTAGCGGGAGTGGACGAGCAGTTCTTC
TRBJ2-2 | - | TRBV6-5 | TRBD1 | CASTLDRVTGELFF | TGTGCCAGCACCCTCGACAGGGTGACCGGGGAGCTGTTTTTT
TRBJ2-1 | - | TRBV4-3 | - | CASSQVGIGAYEQFF | TGCGCCAGCAGCCAAGTAGGGATTGGGGCATATGAGCAGTTCTTC
TRBJ2-1 | few | TRBV6-1 | - | CASSDMPALSYNEQFF | TGTGCCAGCAGTGACATGCCAGCCCTCTCCTACAATGAGCAGTTCTTC